Presented here are 7 T cell receptor beta chains from one specimen sequenced in a study of metastatic and nonmetastatic thyroid tumors. All patients reached thyroid surgery having received no treatment beforehand. TCRdb reassembled clones from the PCR reads with MiXCR. The data show about 26,000 clones, with more than 25% seen just once and about 6% held by the top ten. The sequencing input was blood. The receptors come from a female donor with papillary thyroid cancer or a benign thyroid nodule (not recorded which). Some clones in this sample may be carry-over from other donors' samples.

This chain connects TRBV7-6 to TRBJ2-7; 7 bases are shared with TRBD2. The trim removed 1 base at V and 2 bases at J, leaving 2 bases unmatched. The CDR3 is made up of 14 amino acids. Germline V CDR1 and CDR2: SGHVS, FNYEAQ. The DNA for the CDR3 is TGTGCCAGCAGCTTAGGCGGGGGAACCTACGAGCAGTACTTC. Translated: CASSLGGGTYEQYF.

The chain is built from TRBV5-1 and TRBJ1-2; TRBD1 aligns across 9 bases. This CDR3 has 14 amino acids. Looked up from germline, CDR1 is SGHRS and CDR2 is YFSETQ. The trim removed 4 bases at V and 2 bases at J, leaving 3 bases unmatched. CDR3 in amino acids: CASSPTGGNYGYTF. The CDR3 bases are TGCGCCAGCAGCCCCACAGGGGGCAACTATGGCTACACCTTC.

In its sample, this clone is medium-sized. Here the CDR3 DNA reads TGTGCCAGCAGTGCGGCTCAGGGCTCCTACGAGCAGTACTTC. This codes for CASSAAQGSYEQYF. V and J are TRBV2 and TRBJ2-7; a possible D gene is TRBD1 (5 bases). Per germline, CDR1 SNHLY and CDR2 FYNNEI. The ends were cut back, 4 bases at V and 0 bases at J, with 10 bases in the middle. The CDR3 spans 14 residues.

This clone was seen many times. The J gene is TRBJ2-3, the V gene TRBV7-6; D call uncertain. V shed 5 bases and J shed 2 bases, with 14 bases lying between them. Germline CDR1 SGHVS, CDR2 FNYEAQ. The CDR3 loop spans 15 amino acids. The CDR3, as DNA: TGTGCCAGCAGCCTGTCTGAGGACCCCACAGATACGCAGTATTTT. Residues: CASSLSEDPTDTQYF.

This clone was recorded at least ten times. The chain combines TRBV9 with TRBJ1-4; no firm D call. Germline loops: CDR1 SGDLS, CDR2 YYNGEE. V gave up 0 bases and J gave up 0 bases, with 3 bases separating them. The CDR3 runs to 14 residues. This chain's CDR3 is CASSVGATNEKLFF. CDR3 bases: TGTGCCAGCAGCGTAGGCGCAACTAATGAAAAACTGTTTTTT.

The V and J genes are TRBV9 and TRBJ2-7, with D possibly TRBD1 on 6 matching bases. Germline values: CDR1 SGDLS, CDR2 YYNGEE. V was pared by 3 bases and J by 2 bases, with 15 bases between. This CDR3 has 15 amino acids. The chain's CDR3 is CASSASGTKPYEQYF. The CDR3 bases are TGTGCCAGCAGCGCATCCGGGACAAAGCCCTACGAGCAGTACTTC.

This clone was counted at least ten times. V gene TRBV5-1 combines with J gene TRBJ2-5; D unresolved. Trimming shortened V by 1 base and J by 2 bases, and 6 bases separated the two germline ends. Germline CDR1 is SGHRS and CDR2 is YFSETQ. This CDR3 spans 13 amino acids. CDR3: CASSLMGQETQYF. The CDR3 nucleotides are TGCGCCAGCAGCTTGATGGGGCAAGAGACCCAGTACTTC.